This T cell receptor (beta chain) emerged from a study of blood T cell repertoires in COVID-19. Looking at the study overall: T cells, B-cell-depleted T cells, or PBMCs provided the cDNA or gDNA that served as material.

With V trimmed by 0 bases and J by 0 bases, 3 bases remained unmatched. The CDR3 covers 16 residues. Germline assignment: CDR1 KGHSH and CDR2 LQKENI. Participants' own reports of clinical history determined their cohort assignment. Sequenced by immunoSEQ multiplex PCR; TCRdb stores in-frame clones only, minus some. The table includes about half a million clones, approximately 91% detected once. This sequence originates from an older woman who had recovered from COVID-19. The source material was PBMCs or T cells enriched from blood (not recorded which). The rearrangement links TRBV18 to TRBJ2-7; TRBD1 matches 9 bases. Here the CDR3 reads CASSPPGTGSSYEQYF. In nucleotides, the CDR3 is TGTGCCAGCTCACCACCAGGGACAGGGAGCTCCTACGAGCAGTACTTC.